This T cell receptor (beta chain) emerged from a study of T-cell memory formation after mild COVID-19. 5'RACE primed from the constant segment yielded TCR alpha and TCR beta cDNA libraries bearing sample barcodes and UMIs. TCRdb itself ran the 5' RACE reads through MiXCR, one entry per CDR3 protein. The sample includes 350,000 to 400,000 distinct CDR3 sequences, around a fifth of them seen just once. Findings and limits, study-wide: There was no confirmation that second-wave clones peaking on day 37 were SARS-CoV-2 specific. Cross-reactive memory appears to have joined, as suggested by some responding clones showing up in pre-infection memory. Contracting clones localized mainly to CM and EM when CD4+ and mainly to EMRA when CD8+.

In the case of this clonotype: The antigen is unknown.

The source material was PBMCs or a T cell subset sorted from them (not recorded which). This clonotype was obtained from an adult woman who had mild COVID-19 (a few samples of this study predate the infection). Cell type and time point are not known.

The CDR3 loop reads CASSLGGTGFGETQYF. The CDR3 DNA is TGTGCCAGCAGCTTAGGCGGGACAGGGTTCGGTGAGACCCAGTACTTC. The J gene is TRBJ2-5, the V gene TRBV7-3, with 9 bases that match TRBD1. The CDR3 is 16 residues long. The J segment lost 5 bases and the V segment lost 2 bases, leaving 9 bases of the junction unmatched. Germline values: CDR1 SGHTA, CDR2 FQGTGA.